The 10 T cell receptor beta chains listed next were all sequenced from one sample in a study of blood T cells in healthy people across ages. A second PCR of roughly 6 to 12 cycles used a sample-barcoded 5' primer and a J-beta primer mix. TCRdb re-called the 5' RACE reads through MiXCR, storing one row per CDR3 protein. The sample records about 650,000 distinct CDR3 sequences, about 30% being singletons. The specimen sequenced was blood. These receptors were obtained from a woman aged 80 or over in good health.

J is TRBJ2-2 and V is TRBV6-2 or TRBV6-3; D remains ambiguous. V lost 2 bases, J lost 7 bases, and 5 bases lay in between. This CDR3 is 12 amino acids long. Looked up from germline, CDR1 is MNHEY and CDR2 is SVGEGT. CDR3 nucleotide sequence: TGTGCCAGCAGTTACCGAGACGGGGAGCTGTTTTTT. It is translated as CASSYRDGELFF.

V and J are TRBV20-1 and TRBJ1-2, with 9 bases identical to TRBD1. Germline CDR1 is DFQATT and CDR2 is SNEGSKA (reference sequence). The CDR3 is made up of 17 amino acids. With V trimmed by 4 bases and J by 3 bases, 15 bases remained unmatched. CDR3 DNA: TGCAGTGCTAAACCTCCGGACGGGACAGGGAACGACTATGGCTACACCTTC. Its protein product is CSAKPPDGTGNDYGYTF.

The table lists this clonotype with many counts. CDR3 region: CSVDVAVNTQYF. As DNA, the CDR3 is TGCAGCGTCGACGTGGCTGTCAATACGCAGTATTTT. The chain links TRBV29-1 to TRBJ2-3; D ambiguous. The CDR3 runs to 12 residues. The V and J ends lost 6 bases and 7 bases respectively, with 14 bases between them. Germline V gene data show CDR1 as SQVTM and CDR2 as ANQGSEA.

This clonotype was seen many times. J is TRBJ1-2 and V is TRBV18; TRBD1 is a possible D gene (5 bases). V shed 8 bases and J shed 0 bases, with 16 bases lying between them. CDR1 is KGHSH and CDR2 is LQKENI in the germline V gene. This CDR3 spans 15 amino acids. This CDR3 reads CASSPPAGTNYGYTF. In nucleotides, the CDR3 is TGTGCCAGCAGCCCCCCCGCAGGGACTAACTATGGCTACACCTTC.

This clonotype was observed at least ten times. The chain links TRBV10-3 to TRBJ2-1; tentatively, D is TRBD1 (6 bases). V lost 4 bases, J lost 7 bases, and 20 bases lay in between. The CDR3 is 16 amino acids. Germline V lookup: CDR1 ENHRY, CDR2 SYGVKD. This CDR3 reads CAISGGQGTLGNEQFF. For the CDR3, the DNA is TGTGCCATCAGTGGCGGCCAGGGGACCCTAGGGAATGAGCAGTTCTTC.

This chain uses TRBV11-1 with TRBJ2-5; 10 nucleotides match TRBD1. The CDR3 extends over 15 amino acids. Germline lookup yields CDR1 SGHAT and CDR2 FQDESV (reference sequence). V was clipped by 5 bases and J by 3 bases; unmatched bases: 6. The CDR3: CASSAGQGVKETQYF. The CDR3 nucleotides are TGTGCCAGCAGCGCTGGACAGGGGGTGAAAGAGACCCAGTACTTC. The variable domain in full, completed from reference TRBV11-1 and TRBJ2-5, reads EAEVAQSPRYKITEKSQAVAFWCDPISGHATLYWYRQILGQGPELLVQFQDESVVDDSQLPKDRFSAERLKGVDSTLKIQPAELGDSAMYLCASSAGQGVKETQYFGPGTRLLVL.

In this sample, this clonotype turned up a few times. A clone one base away is much larger, so this may be a read error. The chain combines TRBV20-1 with TRBJ2-1, with 8 bases fitting TRBD2. Gene TRBJ2-7 matches the end of the DNA better, so the J call may be wrong. The CDR3 is 14 amino acids. Germline V gives CDR1 DFQATT, CDR2 SNEGSKA (reference sequence). The CDR3 reads CSASGGAAYNEQYF. The DNA of the CDR3 is TGCAGTGCTAGCGGGGGGGCGGCCTACAATGAGCAGTACTTC.

This clonotype was detected many times. This chain connects TRBV27 to TRBJ2-1, with D hard to call. V lost 6 bases and J 8 bases, leaving 17 bases between the germline ends. Germline CDR1 is MNHEY and CDR2 is SMNVEV (reference sequence). The CDR3 runs to 14 residues. CDR3 sequence reads: CASSPWEPGHEQFF. CDR3 in DNA: TGTGCCAGCAGCCCTTGGGAACCGGGTCATGAGCAGTTCTTC.

This chain uses TRBV12-3 or TRBV12-4 with TRBJ1-2, with D unclear. The CDR3 has 14 amino acids. Between the trimmed V and J ends, which lost 6 bases and 7 bases, there was a span of 18 bases. CDR3 DNA: TGTGCCAGCAGCCCGGATGCCCGGGCCCGTGGCTACACCTTC. This encodes CASSPDARARGYTF.

This clonotype was found many times. The V call is TRBV6-4, the J call TRBJ1-1; D is ambiguous. The germline gives CDR1 MRHNA, CDR2 SNTAGT. Deletions cut 3 bases from V and 1 base from J, with 6 bases between. This CDR3 region has 13 residues. In nucleotides, the CDR3 is TGTGCCAGCAGTGATAGTTCGAACACTGAAGCTTTCTTT. It is translated as CASSDSSNTEAFF.